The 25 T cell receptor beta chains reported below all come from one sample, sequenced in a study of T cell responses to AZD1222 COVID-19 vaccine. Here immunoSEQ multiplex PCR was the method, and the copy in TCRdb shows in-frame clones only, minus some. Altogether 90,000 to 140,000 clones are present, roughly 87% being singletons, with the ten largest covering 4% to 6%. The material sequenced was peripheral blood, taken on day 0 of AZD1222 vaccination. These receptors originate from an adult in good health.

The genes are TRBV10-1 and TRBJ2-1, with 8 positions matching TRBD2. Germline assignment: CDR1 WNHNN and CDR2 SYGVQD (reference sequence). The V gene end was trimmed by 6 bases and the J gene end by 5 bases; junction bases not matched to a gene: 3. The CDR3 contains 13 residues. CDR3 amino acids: CASSQTSDNEQFF. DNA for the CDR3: TGCGCCAGCAGCCAGACTAGCGACAATGAGCAGTTCTTC.

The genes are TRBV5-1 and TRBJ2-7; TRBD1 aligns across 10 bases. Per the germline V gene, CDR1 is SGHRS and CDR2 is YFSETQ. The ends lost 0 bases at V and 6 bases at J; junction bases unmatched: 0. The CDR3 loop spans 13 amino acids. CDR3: CASSLGTGGEQYF. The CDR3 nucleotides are TGCGCCAGCAGCTTGGGGACAGGGGGCGAGCAGTACTTC.

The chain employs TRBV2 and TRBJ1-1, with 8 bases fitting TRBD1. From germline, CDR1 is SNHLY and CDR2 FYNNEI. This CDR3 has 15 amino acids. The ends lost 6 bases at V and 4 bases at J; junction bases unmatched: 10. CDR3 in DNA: TGTGCCAGCAGCTTCAGGGGGCGCGGACCCACTGAAGCTTTCTTT. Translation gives CASSFRGRGPTEAFF.

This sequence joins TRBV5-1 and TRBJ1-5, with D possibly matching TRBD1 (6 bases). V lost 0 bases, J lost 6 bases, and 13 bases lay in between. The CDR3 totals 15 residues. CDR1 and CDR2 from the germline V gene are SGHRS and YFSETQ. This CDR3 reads CASSLGAGEGQPQHF. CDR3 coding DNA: TGCGCCAGCAGCTTGGGGGCAGGGGAAGGTCAGCCCCAGCATTTT.

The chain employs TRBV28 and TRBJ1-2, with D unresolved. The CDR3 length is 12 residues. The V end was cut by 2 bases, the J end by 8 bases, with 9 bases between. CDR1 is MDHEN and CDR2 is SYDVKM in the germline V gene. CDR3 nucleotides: TGTGCCAGCAGTTTAAGCAGCGGGGGCTACACCTTC. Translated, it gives CASSLSSGGYTF.

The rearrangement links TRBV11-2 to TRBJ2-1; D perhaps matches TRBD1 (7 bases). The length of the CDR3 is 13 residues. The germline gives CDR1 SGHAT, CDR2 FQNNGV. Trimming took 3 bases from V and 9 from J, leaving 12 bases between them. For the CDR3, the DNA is TGTGCCAGCAGCTTTACAGGGGAGGTTGAGCAGTTCTTC. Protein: CASSFTGEVEQFF.

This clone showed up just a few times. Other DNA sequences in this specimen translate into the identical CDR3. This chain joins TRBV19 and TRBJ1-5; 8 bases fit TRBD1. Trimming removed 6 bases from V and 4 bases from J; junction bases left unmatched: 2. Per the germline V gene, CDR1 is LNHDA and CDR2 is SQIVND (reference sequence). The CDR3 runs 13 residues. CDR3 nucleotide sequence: TGTGCCAGTAGCGACAGGGGTAATCAGCCCCAGCATTTT. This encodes CASSDRGNQPQHF. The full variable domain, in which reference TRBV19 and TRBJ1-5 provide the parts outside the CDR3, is DGGITQSPKYLFRKEGQNVTLSCEQNLNHDAMYWYRQDPGQGLRLIYYSQIVNDFQKGDIAEGYSVSREKKESFPLTVTSAQKNPTAFYLCASSDRGNQPQHFGDGTRLSIL.

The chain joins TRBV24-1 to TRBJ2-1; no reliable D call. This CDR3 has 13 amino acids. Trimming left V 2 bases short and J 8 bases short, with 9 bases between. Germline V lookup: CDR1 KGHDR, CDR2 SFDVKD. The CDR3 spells CATSDYYADEQFF. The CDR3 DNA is TGTGCCACCAGTGATTACTACGCGGATGAGCAGTTCTTC.

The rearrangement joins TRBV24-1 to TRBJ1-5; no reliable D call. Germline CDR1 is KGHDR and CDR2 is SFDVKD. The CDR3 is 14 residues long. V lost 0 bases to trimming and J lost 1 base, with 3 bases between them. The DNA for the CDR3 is TGTGCCACCAGTGATTTGCAGAGCAATCAGCCCCAGCATTTT. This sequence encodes CATSDLQSNQPQHF.

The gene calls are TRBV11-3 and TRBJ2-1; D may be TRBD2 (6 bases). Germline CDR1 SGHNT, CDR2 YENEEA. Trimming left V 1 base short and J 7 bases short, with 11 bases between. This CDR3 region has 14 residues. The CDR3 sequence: CASSLGRGGNEQFF. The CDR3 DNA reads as TGTGCCAGCAGCTTAGGGAGGGGCGGGAATGAGCAGTTCTTC.

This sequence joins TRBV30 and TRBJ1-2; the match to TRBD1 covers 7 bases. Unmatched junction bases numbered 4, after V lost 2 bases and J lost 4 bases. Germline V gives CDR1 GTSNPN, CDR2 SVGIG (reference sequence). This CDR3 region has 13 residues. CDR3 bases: TGTGCCTGGAGTCAACAGGGGTCCTATGGCTACACCTTC. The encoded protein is CAWSQQGSYGYTF. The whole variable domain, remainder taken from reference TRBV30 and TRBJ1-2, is SQTIHQWPATLVQPVGSPLSLECTVEGTSNPNLYWYRQAAGRGLQLLFYSVGIGQISSEVPQNLSASRPQDRQFILSSKKLLLSDSGFYLCAWSQQGSYGYTFGSGTRLTVV.

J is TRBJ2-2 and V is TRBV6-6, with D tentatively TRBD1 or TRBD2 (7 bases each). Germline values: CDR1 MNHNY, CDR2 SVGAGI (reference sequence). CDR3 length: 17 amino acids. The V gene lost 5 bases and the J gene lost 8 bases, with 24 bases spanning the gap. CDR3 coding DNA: TGTGCCAGCAGTCTCGCCCCGTGGGAGGGGGCTGGTGGGGAGCTGTTTTTT. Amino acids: CASSLAPWEGAGGELFF.

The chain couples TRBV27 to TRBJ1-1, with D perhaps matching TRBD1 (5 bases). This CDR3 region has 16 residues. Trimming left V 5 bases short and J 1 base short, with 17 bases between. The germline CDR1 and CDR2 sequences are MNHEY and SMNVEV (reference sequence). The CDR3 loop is CASSTGTRGPNTEAFF. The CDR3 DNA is TGTGCCAGCAGTACCGGGACGAGAGGCCCGAACACTGAAGCTTTCTTT.

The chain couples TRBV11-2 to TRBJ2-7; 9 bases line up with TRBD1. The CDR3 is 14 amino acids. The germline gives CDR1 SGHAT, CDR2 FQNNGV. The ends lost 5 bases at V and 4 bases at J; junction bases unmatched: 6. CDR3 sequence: CASSPGTGKYEQYF. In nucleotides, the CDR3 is TGTGCCAGCAGCCCCGGGACAGGGAAGTACGAGCAGTACTTC.

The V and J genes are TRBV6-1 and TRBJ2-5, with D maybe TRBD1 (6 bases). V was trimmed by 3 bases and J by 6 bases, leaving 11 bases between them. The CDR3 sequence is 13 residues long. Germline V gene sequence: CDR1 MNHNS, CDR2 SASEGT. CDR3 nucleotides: TGTGCCAGCAGTGATAGGGGGTTGAAGACCCAGTACTTC. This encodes CASSDRGLKTQYF.

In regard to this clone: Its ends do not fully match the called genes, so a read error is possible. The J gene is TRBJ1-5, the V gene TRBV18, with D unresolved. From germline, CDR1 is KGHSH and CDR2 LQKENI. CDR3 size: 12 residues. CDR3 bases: TGTGCCAGCTCCCCACAAGATCGTCCCCAGCATTTT. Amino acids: CASSPQDRPQHF. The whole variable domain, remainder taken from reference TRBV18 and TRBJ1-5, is NAGVMQNPRHLVRRRGQEARLRCSPMKGHSHVYWYRQLPEEGLKFMVYLQKENIIDESGMPKERFSAEFPKEGPSILRIQQVVRGDSAAYFCASSPQDRPQHFGDGTRLSIL.

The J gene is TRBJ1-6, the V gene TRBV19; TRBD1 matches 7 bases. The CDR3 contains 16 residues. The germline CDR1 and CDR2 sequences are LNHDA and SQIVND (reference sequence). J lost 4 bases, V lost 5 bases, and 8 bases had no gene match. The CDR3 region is CASSPTGTEYNSPLHF. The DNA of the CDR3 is TGTGCCAGTAGTCCGACCGGGACAGAGTATAATTCACCCCTCCACTTT.

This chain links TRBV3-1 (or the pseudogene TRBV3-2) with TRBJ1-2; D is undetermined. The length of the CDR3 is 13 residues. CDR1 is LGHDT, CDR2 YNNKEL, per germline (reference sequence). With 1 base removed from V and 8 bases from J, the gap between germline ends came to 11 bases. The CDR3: CASSQARSAGYTF. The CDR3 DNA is TGTGCCAGCAGCCAAGCACGGTCGGCGGGCTACACCTTC.

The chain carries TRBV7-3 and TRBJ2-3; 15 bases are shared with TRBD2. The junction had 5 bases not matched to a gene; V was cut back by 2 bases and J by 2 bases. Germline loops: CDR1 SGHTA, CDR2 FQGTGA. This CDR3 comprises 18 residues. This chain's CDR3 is CASSLSGLAGGTTDTQYF. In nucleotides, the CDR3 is TGTGCCAGCAGCTTATCCGGACTAGCGGGGGGGACCACAGATACGCAGTATTTT.

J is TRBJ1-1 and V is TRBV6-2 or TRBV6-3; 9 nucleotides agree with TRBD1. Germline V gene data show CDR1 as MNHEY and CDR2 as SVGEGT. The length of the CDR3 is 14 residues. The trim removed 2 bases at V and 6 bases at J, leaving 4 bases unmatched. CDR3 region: CASSYNRGLAEAFF. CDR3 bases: TGTGCCAGCAGTTACAACAGGGGGCTGGCTGAAGCTTTCTTT.

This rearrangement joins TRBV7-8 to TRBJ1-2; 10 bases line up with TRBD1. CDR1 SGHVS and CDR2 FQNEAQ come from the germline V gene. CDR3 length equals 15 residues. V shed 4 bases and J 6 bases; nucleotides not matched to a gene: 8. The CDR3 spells CASSSRQGAFDGYTF. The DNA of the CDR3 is TGTGCCAGCAGCTCCCGACAGGGGGCGTTCGATGGCTACACCTTC.

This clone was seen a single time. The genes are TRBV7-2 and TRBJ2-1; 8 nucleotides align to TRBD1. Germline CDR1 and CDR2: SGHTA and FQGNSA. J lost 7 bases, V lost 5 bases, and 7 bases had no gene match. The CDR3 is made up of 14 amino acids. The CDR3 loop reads CASSPGGARNEQFF. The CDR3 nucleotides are TGTGCCAGCAGCCCAGGGGGCGCGCGGAATGAGCAGTTCTTC.

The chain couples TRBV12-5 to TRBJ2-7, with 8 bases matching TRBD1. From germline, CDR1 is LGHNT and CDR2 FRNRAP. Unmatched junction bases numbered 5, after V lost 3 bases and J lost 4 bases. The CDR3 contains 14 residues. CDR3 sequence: CASGFDRGGYEQYF. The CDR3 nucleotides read TGTGCTAGTGGTTTCGACAGGGGAGGATACGAGCAGTACTTC. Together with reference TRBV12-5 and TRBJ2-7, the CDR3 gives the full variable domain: DARVTQTPRHKVTEMGQEVTMRCQPILGHNTVFWYRQTMMQGLELLAYFRNRAPLDDSGMPKDRFSAEMPDATLATLKIQPSEPRDSAVYFCASGFDRGGYEQYFGPGTRLTVT.

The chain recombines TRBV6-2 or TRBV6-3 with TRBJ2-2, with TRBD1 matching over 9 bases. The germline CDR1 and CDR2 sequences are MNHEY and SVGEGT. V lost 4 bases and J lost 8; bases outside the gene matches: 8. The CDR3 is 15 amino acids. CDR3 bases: TGTGCCAGCAGTTTAGGGACAGGGATAACTGGGGAGCTGTTTTTT. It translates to CASSLGTGITGELFF.

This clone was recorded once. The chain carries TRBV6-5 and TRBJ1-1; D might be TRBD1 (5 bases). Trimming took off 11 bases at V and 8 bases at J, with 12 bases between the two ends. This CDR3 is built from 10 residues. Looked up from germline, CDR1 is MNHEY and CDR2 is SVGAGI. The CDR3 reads CADPEGEAFF. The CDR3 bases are TGTGCCGACCCGGAGGGGGAAGCTTTCTTT.